Shown below are 25 T cell receptor beta chains from a single sample sequenced in a study of cytomegalovirus exposure and HLA in healthy donors (dated by TCRdb to about 2017). Libraries came from the immunoSEQ multiplex PCR assay. For the multiplex PCR, a mixture combining 60 forward primers for TCR Vbeta segments and 13 reverse primers for TCR Jbeta segments was used. Sourced from immuneACCESS, this table was stored by TCRdb with only in-frame sequences that have V and J called. A share of the clones is absent; for the studies checked, an unresolved V gene accounts for under half, and the remainder has no known explanation. For this sample there are 80,000 or so clones; approximately 75% appear just once. The biggest ten clones account for about 7% of the sample. Material: PBMCs. These receptor sequences come from a woman in her thirties or forties in good health and CMV-seronegative.

Concerning this clone: One end of the junction fails to match germline, which may point to a read error. This chain joins TRBV7-9 and TRBJ1-1; possibly TRBD1 for D (6 bases). This CDR3 comprises 12 residues. The germline V gene has CDR1 SEHNR and CDR2 FQNEAQ (reference sequence). CDR3 in DNA: TGTTCCAGCAGCCGAGGGGGTTCTGAAGCTTTCTTT. It specifies CSSSRGGSEAFF.

This rearrangement joins TRBV15 to TRBJ1-6, with 8 positions matching TRBD1. Germline V gene data show CDR1 as LNHNV and CDR2 as YYDKDF (reference sequence). The junction had 10 bases not matched to a gene; V was cut back by 3 bases and J by 9 bases. This CDR3 comprises 16 residues. Here the CDR3 reads CATSSTGGIVGSPLHF. CDR3 coding DNA: TGTGCCACCAGCAGCACAGGGGGTATAGTCGGTTCACCCCTCCACTTT.

The chain carries TRBV4-1 and TRBJ1-4, with TRBD1 matching over 10 bases. The CDR3 has 16 residues. V trimming: 2 bases; J trimming: 7 bases; junction bases outside the gene matches: 7. The germline V gene encodes CDR1 MGHRA and CDR2 YSYEKL. The CDR3 DNA reads as TGCGCCAGCAGCCAAAAACAGAGGACAGGGGGTGAAAAACTGTTTTTT. Translated: CASSQKQRTGGEKLFF.

DNA of the CDR3: TGTGCCAGCAGCCGGCTCGGCAGGGGGCTTACCAAGAACACCGGGGAGCTGTTTTTT. This translates into CASSRLGRGLTKNTGELFF. This sequence joins TRBV7-9 and TRBJ2-2, with 8 bases aligning to TRBD1. V was clipped by 5 bases and J by 1 base; unmatched bases: 15. Germline CDR1 is SEHNR and CDR2 is FQNEAQ (reference sequence). This CDR3 is 19 amino acids long.

This rearrangement joins TRBV2 to TRBJ1-5, with TRBD1 identical over 11 bases. This CDR3 spans 17 amino acids. The germline gives CDR1 SNHLY, CDR2 FYNNEI. After removal of 5 bases from V and 0 bases from J, the junction contained 6 bases not matched to a gene. The DNA of the CDR3 is TGTGCCAGCAGTACTGGGACAGGGGGATATAGCAATCAGCCCCAGCATTTT. Its translation is CASSTGTGGYSNQPQHF.

The chain has TRBV5-4 and TRBJ1-1, with D possibly TRBD1 on 5 matching bases. CDR3 length equals 15 residues. Germline V lookup: CDR1 SGHNT, CDR2 YYREEE (reference sequence). V lost 4 bases and J 4 bases, leaving 17 bases between the germline ends. CDR3 DNA: TGTGCCAGCAGCCTGGCCACGGTGGGGCTCACTGAAGCTTTCTTT. Its translation: CASSLATVGLTEAFF.

CDR3: CASTGGTYNSPLHF. CDR3 sequence (DNA): TGTGCCAGCACCGGGGGAACCTATAATTCACCCCTCCACTTT. V and J are TRBV7-2 and TRBJ1-6, with D perhaps matching TRBD1 (5 bases). Germline assignment: CDR1 SGHTA and CDR2 FQGNSA. The CDR3 sequence is 14 residues long. V shed 7 bases and J shed 2 bases, with 9 bases lying between them.

The chain employs TRBV5-1 and TRBJ2-5; 7 bases fit TRBD1. Unmatched junction bases numbered 6, after V lost 4 bases and J lost 0 bases. Per germline, CDR1 SGHRS and CDR2 YFSETQ. The CDR3 contains 15 residues. CDR3 sequence: CASSPQGQNQETQYF. The CDR3 coding sequence is TGCGCCAGCAGCCCACAGGGACAGAACCAAGAGACCCAGTACTTC.

The chain combines TRBV7-2 with TRBJ2-7, with 13 bases fitting TRBD2. V shed 4 bases, J shed 5 bases, and the junction held 2 bases outside the gene matches. Germline V lookup: CDR1 SGHTA, CDR2 FQGNSA. CDR3 length equals 14 residues. The CDR3 coding sequence is TGTGCCAGCAGCTCCGGACTAGCGGGAGACGAGCAGTACTTC. It specifies CASSSGLAGDEQYF. Together with reference TRBV7-2 and TRBJ2-7, the CDR3 gives the full variable domain: GAGVSQSPSNKVTEKGKDVELRCDPISGHTALYWYRQSLGQGLEFLIYFQGNSAPDKSGLPSDRFSAERTGGSVSTLTIQRTQQEDSAVYLCASSSGLAGDEQYFGPGTRLTVT.

Notes on this clone: A read error may produce the germline difference seen at one junction end. The V gene is TRBV29-1, the J gene TRBJ1-2; D is undetermined. CDR1 is SQVTM, CDR2 ANQGSEA, per germline. This CDR3 is built from 11 residues. As DNA, the CDR3 is TGCAGCGCCGAGGAAAACTATGGCCACACCTTC. Residues: CSAEENYGHTF.

This clone has at least ten counts. The chain's CDR3 is CASSDSQSGANVLTF. CDR3 coding DNA: TGTGCCAGCAGTGACTCTCAATCTGGGGCCAACGTCCTGACTTTC. The gene calls are TRBV6-4 and TRBJ2-6, with D unclear. The length of the CDR3 is 15 residues. Germline CDR1 and CDR2: MRHNA and SNTAGT. The V gene lost 0 bases and the J gene lost 1 base, with 4 bases spanning the gap.

This clone was seen only once. The chain recombines TRBV6-6 with TRBJ2-1; 7 bases match TRBD2. After removal of 7 bases from V and 2 bases from J, the junction contained 5 bases not matched to a gene. The CDR3 is 14 amino acids. Germline loops: CDR1 MNHNY, CDR2 SVGAGI (reference sequence). CDR3 sequence: CASTLGLAYNEQFF. CDR3 DNA sequence: TGTGCCAGCACCCTAGGACTAGCCTACAATGAGCAGTTCTTC.

This chain joins TRBV19 and TRBJ1-2, with unresolved D. Germline V CDR1 and CDR2: LNHDA, SQIVND (reference sequence). V dropped 6 bases and J dropped 7 bases, with 9 bases sitting between them. The CDR3 spans 11 residues. The CDR3 loop is CASSQVGGYTF. The CDR3 nucleotides are TGTGCCAGTAGCCAGGTGGGTGGCTACACCTTC.

The CDR3 region has the DNA TGTGCCAGCAGGCGGACAGGGATGGTGGATACGCAGTATTTT. Translation gives CASRRTGMVDTQYF. This sequence joins TRBV27 and TRBJ2-3; TRBD1 matches 8 bases. CDR1 and CDR2 from the germline V gene are MNHEY and SMNVEV (reference sequence). CDR3 length: 14 residues. The J segment lost 6 bases and the V segment lost 6 bases, leaving 8 bases of the junction unmatched.

The chain links TRBV7-2 to TRBJ1-2; D ambiguous. The V and J ends lost 0 bases and 2 bases respectively, with 4 bases between them. CDR3 length: 13 residues. Germline V gene lookup returns CDR1 SGHTA and CDR2 FQGNSA. CDR3 nucleotide sequence: TGTGCCAGCAGCTTAGCCCCGAACTATGGCTACACCTTC. Its protein product is CASSLAPNYGYTF.

The chain uses TRBV7-9 and TRBJ2-7; a possible D gene is TRBD2 (6 bases). Trimming removed 1 base from V and 2 bases from J, with 9 bases in between. The CDR3 runs to 14 residues. Germline V gene lookup returns CDR1 SEHNR and CDR2 FQNEAQ (reference sequence). CDR3 amino acids: CASSLVGGAYEQYF. DNA for the CDR3: TGTGCCAGCAGCTTAGTGGGGGGAGCCTACGAGCAGTACTTC.

CDR3 amino acids: CASSVLVGRALYEQYF. CDR3 in DNA: TGCGCCAGCAGCGTCCTCGTCGGGAGGGCTCTCTACGAGCAGTACTTC. The chain recombines TRBV5-1 with TRBJ2-7; 8 nucleotides line up with TRBD2. The junction had 12 bases not matched to a gene; V was cut back by 4 bases and J by 3 bases. This CDR3 has 16 amino acids. Germline CDR1 SGHRS, CDR2 YFSETQ. Looking up the rest from reference TRBV5-1 and TRBJ2-7 gives the full variable domain: KAGVTQTPRYLIKTRGQQVTLSCSPISGHRSVSWYQQTPGQGLQFLFEYFSETQRNKGNFPGRFSGRQFSNSRSEMNVSTLELGDSALYLCASSVLVGRALYEQYFGPGTRLTVT.

The chain is built from TRBV7-2 and TRBJ2-2; D call uncertain. The germline V gene encodes CDR1 SGHTA and CDR2 FQGNSA. The length of the CDR3 is 13 residues. V lost 4 bases and J 8 bases, leaving 11 bases between the germline ends. The CDR3 DNA sequence: TGTGCCAGCAGCTCTCCCTTGAGGGGGGAGCTGTTTTTT. Translated: CASSSPLRGELFF.

The sample holds one count of this clone. The chain links TRBV7-2 to TRBJ2-7; 7 bases line up with TRBD1. The CDR3 runs 15 residues. The V segment lost 3 bases and the J segment 0 bases; nucleotides outside the gene matches: 5. Germline CDR1 and CDR2: SGHTA and FQGNSA. The CDR3: CASSFTGTASYEQYF. The CDR3 DNA is TGTGCCAGCAGCTTTACCGGGACAGCCTCCTACGAGCAGTACTTC.

V and J are TRBV18 and TRBJ1-4, with D perhaps matching TRBD1 (5 bases). The CDR3 runs 13 residues. Germline V gene data show CDR1 as KGHSH and CDR2 as LQKENI. Trimming pared 3 bases from V and 10 bases from J, leaving 12 bases between. The CDR3 nucleotides read TGTGCCAGCTCACCGGAAGGAAGGGGAAAACTGTTTTTT. It codes for CASSPEGRGKLFF.

V gene TRBV4-3 combines with J gene TRBJ2-5; no clear D. V lost 0 bases and J 1 base, leaving 6 bases between the germline ends. The CDR3 covers 14 residues. Germline CDR1 and CDR2: LGHNA and YSLEER. CDR3 residues: CASSQDSSQETQYF. CDR3 sequence (DNA): TGCGCCAGCAGCCAAGACAGTTCCCAAGAGACCCAGTACTTC.

The rearrangement links TRBV14 to TRBJ1-6; D unresolved. The V gene lost 6 bases and the J gene lost 6 bases, with 6 bases spanning the gap. Germline V gene sequence: CDR1 SGHDN, CDR2 FVKESK. The CDR3 runs 12 residues. This CDR3 is CASRLSNSPLHF. CDR3 DNA sequence: TGTGCCAGCAGACTGAGTAATTCACCCCTCCACTTT.

This clone was seen more than once but under ten times. This chain connects TRBV11-2 to TRBJ2-2; 10 bases agree with TRBD1. The V segment lost 4 bases and the J segment 5 bases; nucleotides outside the gene matches: 7. Germline V gene sequence: CDR1 SGHAT, CDR2 FQNNGV. CDR3 length: 16 amino acids. The CDR3 loop is CASSWSGTGDTGELFF. In DNA form, the CDR3 reads TGTGCCAGCAGCTGGTCCGGGACAGGGGATACCGGGGAGCTGTTTTTT. Drawing the rest from reference TRBV11-2 and TRBJ2-2, the complete variable domain is EAGVAQSPRYKIIEKRQSVAFWCNPISGHATLYWYQQILGQGPKLLIQFQNNGVVDDSQLPKDRFSAERLKGVDSTLKIQPAKLEDSAVYLCASSWSGTGDTGELFFGEGSRLTVL.

This sequence joins TRBV15 and TRBJ1-1; a possible D gene is TRBD1 (5 bases). The germline V gene has CDR1 LNHNV and CDR2 YYDKDF (reference sequence). Trimming left V 4 bases short and J 10 bases short, with 13 bases between. The CDR3 is made up of 12 amino acids. CDR3 loop: CATSIGSQGAFF. The CDR3 DNA follows: TGTGCCACCAGCATTGGTTCCCAGGGAGCTTTCTTT.

This clone has only a few counts. This chain connects TRBV2 to TRBJ1-6; weak D call: TRBD1 (6 bases). CDR3 length: 14 residues. Germline CDR1 reads SNHLY; CDR2 reads FYNNEI. The ends were cut back, 8 bases at V and 9 bases at J, with 17 bases in the middle. CDR3 loop: CASCQGSSSSPLHF. The CDR3 DNA follows: TGTGCCAGCTGTCAGGGGAGTTCCAGTTCACCCCTCCACTTT.